What follows are 27 T cell receptor beta chains derived from one specimen sequenced in a study of blood T cell repertoires in COVID-19. The table came from immunoSEQ multiplex PCR; TCRdb's copy has only in-frame clones and leaves some out. This sample has roughly 190,000 clones, with around 87% found just once. Input material: PBMCs or T cells enriched from blood (not recorded which). Every receptor here comes from a woman in her 30s who had recovered from COVID-19.

The V and J genes are TRBV14 and TRBJ1-2, with 9 bases aligning to TRBD1. The CDR3 totals 14 residues. The V gene's germline CDR1 is SGHDN and CDR2 FVKESK. Trimming removed 9 bases from V and 4 bases from J; junction bases left unmatched: 9. CDR3 coding DNA: TGTGCCAGTTCTCGGGACAGGGTCACCTATGGCTACACCTTC. Protein product: CASSRDRVTYGYTF.

The chain employs TRBV24-1 and TRBJ2-5; tentatively, D is TRBD2 (5 bases). The germline V gene encodes CDR1 KGHDR and CDR2 SFDVKD. V lost 5 bases and J lost 1, with 10 bases in between. CDR3 length: 14 residues. The CDR3 DNA follows: TGTGCCACCAGTGGAAGCGGTTTCCAAGAGACCCAGTACTTC. Translating gives CATSGSGFQETQYF.

The V call is TRBV9, the J call TRBJ2-6; 7 bases are shared with TRBD1. This CDR3 spans 22 amino acids. Germline CDR1 and CDR2: SGDLS and YYNGEE. Losses at the gene ends were 0 bases for V and 0 bases for J; bases not matched to a gene: 18. The CDR3 loop is CASSVGFSWYRGFFSGANVLTF. The CDR3 DNA follows: TGTGCCAGCAGCGTAGGTTTTTCATGGTACAGGGGATTTTTCTCTGGGGCCAACGTCCTGACTTTC.

This chain joins TRBV24-1 and TRBJ2-5; 9 positions match TRBD1. Germline-derived CDR1 and CDR2 are KGHDR and SFDVKD. The CDR3 has 17 residues. V lost 5 bases and J lost 8; bases outside the gene matches: 17. CDR3 DNA: TGTGCCACCAGTGCCCGGGGACCGGGACAGGGCGCCAAAACCCAGTACTTC. Amino acids: CATSARGPGQGAKTQYF.

The rearrangement joins TRBV7-5 to TRBJ2-7; TRBD2, the D gene given by the table, was not confirmed from the DNA. TRBV7-5 counts as a pseudogene. This CDR3 has 15 residues. CDR3 region: CARSLERFGSYEQYF. CDR3 coding DNA: TGTGCCAGAAGCTTAGAGCGGTTTGGCTCCTACGAGCAGTACTTC.

The gene calls are TRBV29-1 and TRBJ2-5; TRBD1 is a possible D gene (6 bases). The CDR3 runs 11 residues. The V gene lost 6 bases and the J gene lost 7 bases, with 12 bases spanning the gap. Germline values: CDR1 SQVTM, CDR2 ANQGSEA. The CDR3 loop is CSVLQGRTQYF. For the CDR3, the DNA is TGCAGCGTACTACAGGGTCGGACCCAGTACTTC.

The rearrangement links TRBV15 to TRBJ2-7, with a tentative D call TRBD2 (6 bases). The CDR3 runs to 16 residues. The V and J ends lost 0 bases and 6 bases respectively, with 18 bases between them. Per germline, CDR1 LNHNV and CDR2 YYDKDF (reference sequence). CDR3 loop: CATSREERAGKGEQYF. CDR3 in DNA: TGTGCCACCAGCAGAGAGGAGAGGGCGGGGAAGGGCGAGCAGTACTTC.

This chain joins TRBV24-1 and TRBJ1-1; D might be TRBD1 (6 bases). Looked up from germline, CDR1 is KGHDR and CDR2 is SFDVKD. With 4 bases removed from V and 1 base from J, the gap between germline ends came to 9 bases. The CDR3 is 14 amino acids. In nucleotides, the CDR3 is TGTGCCACCAGTGACCGGGACACGAACACTGAAGCTTTCTTT. Translation: CATSDRDTNTEAFF.

The rearrangement links TRBV20-1 to TRBJ1-2; 9 nucleotides line up with TRBD1. CDR1 is DFQATT, CDR2 SNEGSKA, per germline (reference sequence). This CDR3 contains 11 residues. V lost 5 bases, J lost 8 bases, and 3 bases stayed unmatched. The CDR3: CSAPTGGGYTF. CDR3 nucleotides: TGCAGTGCTCCTACAGGGGGCGGCTACACCTTC.

V is TRBV19 and J is TRBJ1-1, with 9 bases that match TRBD1. Germline V gene sequence: CDR1 LNHDA, CDR2 SQIVND (reference sequence). Losses at the gene ends were 5 bases for V and 5 bases for J; bases not matched to a gene: 9. This CDR3 region has 15 residues. CDR3 nucleotide sequence: TGTGCCAGTAGTCCCCGAACAGGGGGCGGGACTGAAGCTTTCTTT. It translates to CASSPRTGGGTEAFF. Full variable domain (rest looked up from reference TRBV19 and TRBJ1-1): DGGITQSPKYLFRKEGQNVTLSCEQNLNHDAMYWYRQDPGQGLRLIYYSQIVNDFQKGDIAEGYSVSREKKESFPLTVTSAQKNPTAFYLCASSPRTGGGTEAFFGQGTRLTVV.

The rearrangement links TRBV6-5 to TRBJ2-1; TRBD1 aligns across 9 bases. The J segment lost 4 bases and the V segment lost 7 bases, leaving 5 bases of the junction unmatched. CDR1 and CDR2 from the germline V gene are MNHEY and SVGAGI. The CDR3 has 14 amino acids. The CDR3 sequence is CASTYRGRYNEQFF. The CDR3 nucleotides are TGTGCCAGCACCTACAGGGGGCGGTACAATGAGCAGTTCTTC.

This chain joins TRBV7-2 and TRBJ1-6, with D possibly being TRBD1 (6 bases). Germline V lookup: CDR1 SGHTA, CDR2 FQGNSA. This CDR3 region has 15 residues. V lost 5 bases to trimming and J lost 6 bases, with 14 bases between them. Here the CDR3 DNA reads TGTGCCAGCAGCGCACAGGGTATCTCTAATTCACCCCTCCACTTT. Its translation is CASSAQGISNSPLHF.

In DNA form, the CDR3 reads TGTGCCAGCAGCGCAACGGGACAGGGGGCTTACGAGCAGTACTTC. Translated: CASSATGQGAYEQYF. The gene calls are TRBV7-3 and TRBJ2-7; the match to TRBD1 covers 12 bases. CDR3 length: 15 amino acids. V trimming: 5 bases; J trimming: 4 bases; junction bases outside the gene matches: 6. Germline values: CDR1 SGHTA, CDR2 FQGTGA.

Here the CDR3 DNA reads TGTGCCAGCAGCCCTTTGGGGAGCTCTGGAAACACCATATATTTT. Translation: CASSPLGSSGNTIYF. V gene TRBV27 combines with J gene TRBJ1-3; D unresolved. V lost 6 bases and J 0 bases, leaving 12 bases between the germline ends. The CDR3 sequence is 15 residues long. Germline-derived CDR1 and CDR2 are MNHEY and SMNVEV (reference sequence).

The CDR3 bases are TGCGCCAGCAGCTTCGGGGGTGCCTATAATTCACCCCTCCACTTT. Protein product: CASSFGGAYNSPLHF. The chain carries TRBV5-1 and TRBJ1-6, with D perhaps TRBD1 (5 bases). Trimming shortened V by 2 bases and J by 2 bases, and 8 bases separated the two germline ends. Germline V gene data show CDR1 as SGHRS and CDR2 as YFSETQ. The CDR3 length is 15 residues.

The J gene is TRBJ2-1, the V gene TRBV7-9, with D maybe TRBD2 (6 bases). With 3 bases removed from V and 0 bases from J, the gap between germline ends came to 12 bases. The length of the CDR3 is 16 residues. Germline loops: CDR1 SEHNR, CDR2 FQNEAQ (reference sequence). The CDR3 DNA reads TGTGCCAGCAGCTTGGGACTTCCGAGCTCCTACAATGAGCAGTTCTTC. Translated, it gives CASSLGLPSSYNEQFF.

V usage is TRBV4-3 and J usage is TRBJ1-5; D gene unclear. Trimming removed 1 base at V and 4 bases at J, with 14 bases between. Germline CDR1 is LGHNA and CDR2 is YSLEER. This CDR3 is built from 16 residues. CDR3 coding DNA: TGCGCCAGCAGCCAAGGGAGGGTGTTTGGAAATCAGCCCCAGCATTTT. This codes for CASSQGRVFGNQPQHF.

The CDR3 bases are TGTGCCAGTAGTAAACTAGCCTTGAGCTCCTACAATGAGCAGTTCTTC. Amino acid sequence: CASSKLALSSYNEQFF. V gene TRBV19 combines with J gene TRBJ2-1; possible D gene TRBD2, 6 bases. V dropped 4 bases and J dropped 0 bases, with 13 bases sitting between them. The CDR3 has 16 amino acids. Germline CDR1 reads LNHDA; CDR2 reads SQIVND (reference sequence).

This chain connects TRBV10-3 to TRBJ1-4; TRBD1 aligns across 10 bases. This CDR3 is built from 13 residues. In germline, CDR1 is ENHRY, CDR2 SYGVKD. The ends lost 10 bases at V and 8 bases at J; junction bases unmatched: 7. CDR3: CASSGTGVEKLFF. The CDR3 bases are TGTGCCAGCAGCGGGACAGGGGTGGAAAAACTGTTTTTT.

The chain uses TRBV19 and TRBJ1-2; TRBD1 might be the D (5 bases). Germline CDR1 reads LNHDA; CDR2 reads SQIVND (reference sequence). Between the trimmed V and J ends, which lost 5 bases and 4 bases, there was a span of 11 bases. CDR3 length: 13 residues. CDR3 bases: TGTGCCAGTAGTCAGGGAACCCTCTATGGCTACACCTTC. Translated: CASSQGTLYGYTF.

The genes are TRBV18 and TRBJ1-2; 8 nucleotides line up with TRBD1. Germline V gives CDR1 KGHSH, CDR2 LQKENI. The CDR3 is 14 residues long. V was pared by 6 bases and J by 4 bases, with 7 bases of the junction left unmatched. The CDR3 DNA reads TGTGCCAGCTCGTCAGGACAGGGAAGCTATGGCTACACCTTC. Its translation: CASSSGQGSYGYTF.

The chain employs TRBV5-1 and TRBJ2-3; TRBD1 agrees at 9 bases. CDR3 length: 14 amino acids. Germline CDR1 and CDR2: SGHRS and YFSETQ. The V gene end was trimmed by 3 bases and the J gene end by 6 bases; junction bases not matched to a gene: 5. This CDR3 is CASSSTGGADTQYF. The CDR3 nucleotides read TGCGCCAGCAGCTCAACAGGGGGCGCCGATACGCAGTATTTT.

This chain connects TRBV11-3 to TRBJ2-3; maybe TRBD1 (6 bases). Looked up from germline, CDR1 is SGHNT and CDR2 is YENEEA. The ends were cut back, 5 bases at V and 3 bases at J, with 15 bases in the middle. The CDR3 is 15 amino acids. The CDR3 reads CASSLQGLRTDTQYF. CDR3 DNA: TGTGCCAGCAGCCTACAGGGTCTACGGACAGATACGCAGTATTTT.

This clone occurred once. The chain carries TRBV7-2 and TRBJ2-5; 9 nucleotides match TRBD2. J was trimmed by 0 bases and V by 4 bases; bases with no gene match: 6. Germline lookup yields CDR1 SGHTA and CDR2 FQGNSA. The CDR3 totals 16 residues. CDR3 nucleotide sequence: TGTGCCAGCAGCTCCACTAGCGGGTCGTACCAAGAGACCCAGTACTTC. It yields the protein CASSSTSGSYQETQYF.

The V and J genes are TRBV2 and TRBJ1-5; D may be TRBD1 (6 bases). The length of the CDR3 is 13 residues. CDR1 and CDR2 from the germline V gene are SNHLY and FYNNEI. Trimming took 10 bases from V and 5 from J, leaving 15 bases between them. DNA for the CDR3: TGTGCCACCTCAAGACAGGCGGATCAGCCCCAGCATTTT. Amino acid sequence: CATSRQADQPQHF.

V gene TRBV5-1 combines with J gene TRBJ2-1; D gene uncertain. This CDR3 has 15 amino acids. Germline loops: CDR1 SGHRS, CDR2 YFSETQ. V gave up 5 bases and J gave up 7 bases, with 19 bases separating them. The CDR3 coding sequence is TGCGCCAGCAGTCCAGACTCCACTCAAAGGAATGAGCAGTTCTTC. It translates to CASSPDSTQRNEQFF.

The chain is built from TRBV7-2 and TRBJ2-7; D uncertain. V lost 5 bases and J 2 bases, leaving 4 bases between the germline ends. Germline values: CDR1 SGHTA, CDR2 FQGNSA. The CDR3 length is 11 residues. The CDR3, as DNA: TGTGCCAGCAGCGAGACCTACGAGCAGTACTTC. Protein sequence: CASSETYEQYF.